What follows are 17 T cell receptor beta chains derived from one specimen sequenced in a study of OX40 agonist ivuxolimab in advanced cancers. The library was prepared using the immunoSEQ multiplex PCR assay. The table was pulled from immuneACCESS by TCRdb, which kept in-frame rearrangements only. Such tables lose some clones; where checked, under half of the loss comes from unresolved V genes, and the rest has no known cause. The sample data list fewer than 25,000 clones, and approximately 83% of these were observed just once. The ten largest clones add up to roughly 42% of the sample. Sequenced material: CD4+ or CD8+ T cells sorted from blood, taken in a trial of the OX40 agonist ivuxolimab. The receptors were gathered from an adult with an advanced solid tumor such as melanoma, head and neck, liver or kidney cancer.

This clone was recorded a few times. The CDR3 coding sequence is TGCGCCAGCAGCTTGGGAGGAGACTACGAGCAGTACTTC. Translation gives CASSLGGDYEQYF. J is TRBJ2-7 and V is TRBV5-1, with D unclear. V was cut by 0 bases and J by 3 bases, with 7 bases left in between. CDR1 and CDR2 from the germline V gene are SGHRS and YFSETQ. This CDR3 comprises 13 residues.

This clone was detected only once. The chain joins TRBV27 to TRBJ1-3, with D hard to call. V lost 5 bases, J lost 0 bases, and 11 bases lay in between. The CDR3 runs to 15 residues. Germline assignment: CDR1 MNHEY and CDR2 SMNVEV (reference sequence). The CDR3 nucleotides are TGTGCCAGCAGTCTTACGTATTACTCTGGAAACACCATATATTTT. Its protein is CASSLTYYSGNTIYF.

The rearrangement joins TRBV5-1 to TRBJ2-7, with 7 bases that match TRBD1. This CDR3 has 15 residues. Trimming at V came to 4 bases and at J to 3 bases, leaving 10 bases not matched to a gene. The V gene's germline CDR1 is SGHRS and CDR2 YFSETQ. The CDR3 nucleotides are TGCGCCAGCAGCCTAGGGACAGACAACCTCTACGAGCAGTACTTC. It encodes CASSLGTDNLYEQYF.

This chain connects TRBV28 to TRBJ2-7, with D maybe TRBD2 (5 bases). CDR3 length equals 17 residues. Per germline, CDR1 MDHEN and CDR2 SYDVKM. With 3 bases removed from V and 4 bases from J, the gap between germline ends came to 22 bases. CDR3 sequence reads: CASSLSSGVSRGYEQYF. The CDR3 nucleotides read TGTGCCAGCAGTTTGTCCTCCGGTGTCTCCCGCGGGTACGAGCAGTACTTC.

CDR3 bases: TGTGCCACCCACTTGGGGGGGAATTCGATGGAGACCCAGTACTTC. This encodes CATHLGGNSMETQYF. The genes are TRBV6-5 and TRBJ2-5, with 7 bases lining up with TRBD2. The V gene end was trimmed by 10 bases and the J gene end by 5 bases; junction bases not matched to a gene: 16. The length of the CDR3 is 15 residues. The germline V gene encodes CDR1 MNHEY and CDR2 SVGAGI.

This chain links TRBV6-5 with TRBJ2-1; 8 bases match TRBD2. The J segment lost 5 bases and the V segment lost 1 base, leaving 4 bases of the junction unmatched. CDR3 length: 15 residues. Germline loops: CDR1 MNHEY, CDR2 SVGAGI. The chain's CDR3 is CASSYFGGGHNEQFF. Here the CDR3 DNA reads TGTGCCAGCAGTTACTTCGGGGGGGGCCACAATGAGCAGTTCTTC.

V is TRBV19 and J is TRBJ2-5; D possibly matches TRBD1 or TRBD2 (5 bases each). Deletions cut 1 base from V and 2 bases from J, with 11 bases between. Germline loops: CDR1 LNHDA, CDR2 SQIVND (reference sequence). This CDR3 contains 15 residues. CDR3: CASSIGGSGQETQYF. The CDR3 DNA reads as TGTGCCAGTAGTATAGGGGGCTCGGGGCAAGAGACCCAGTACTTC.

Points on this clone: One junction end disagrees with the germline gene, perhaps due to a read error. The V gene is TRBV7-7, the J gene TRBJ2-5; TRBD2 might be the D (6 bases). This CDR3 is 20 amino acids long. Germline V gene sequence: CDR1 SSHAT, CDR2 FNYEAQ (reference sequence). The CDR3, as DNA: TGTGCTAGCAGCCCCCACCTCACCCTACCCAGTGGGGCGGGGCGAGAGACCCAGTACTTC. It encodes CASSPHLTLPSGAGRETQYF.

J is TRBJ1-2 and V is TRBV2; the D gene is possibly TRBD1 (5 bases). Deletions cut 1 base from V and 4 bases from J, with 7 bases between. Germline CDR1 reads SNHLY; CDR2 reads FYNNEI. There are 13 residues in the CDR3. In DNA form, the CDR3 reads TGTGCCAGCAGTGAAGGCGGGACCTATGGCTACACCTTC. Residues: CASSEGGTYGYTF. Full variable domain (outside the CDR3, taken from reference TRBV2 and TRBJ1-2): EPEVTQTPSHQVTQMGQEVILRCVPISNHLYFYWYRQILGQKVEFLVSFYNNEISEKSEIFDDQFSVERPDGSNFTLKIRSTKLEDSAMYFCASSEGGTYGYTFGSGTRLTVV.

A single count supports this clone. The rearrangement links TRBV4-1 to TRBJ1-5, with 8 bases identical to TRBD1. The CDR3 contains 16 residues. Germline V lookup: CDR1 MGHRA, CDR2 YSYEKL. The trim removed 4 bases at V and 0 bases at J, leaving 5 bases unmatched. The CDR3 sequence is CASSRTGRPSNQPQHF. CDR3 in DNA: TGCGCCAGCAGCCGGACAGGGCGGCCTAGCAATCAGCCCCAGCATTTT.

This clone was picked up a small number of times. The CDR3 DNA follows: TGCGCCAGCAGCCCCCGGGACTATCCCTCCCCCGGGGAGCTGTTTTTT. It specifies CASSPRDYPSPGELFF. V gene TRBV5-1 combines with J gene TRBJ2-2; TRBD2 matches at 7 bases. Germline V gene lookup returns CDR1 SGHRS and CDR2 YFSETQ. This CDR3 is built from 16 residues. V was clipped by 4 bases and J by 6 bases; unmatched bases: 12.

This clone was detected a few times. The rearrangement uses TRBV28 and TRBJ2-7; D is perhaps TRBD1 (5 bases). Per germline, CDR1 MDHEN and CDR2 SYDVKM. This CDR3 region has 15 residues. Trimming took 3 bases from V and 0 from J, leaving 12 bases between them. The CDR3 loop is CASSFLGQPSYEQYF. CDR3 in DNA: TGTGCCAGCAGTTTCCTCGGACAACCCTCCTACGAGCAGTACTTC.

This chain connects TRBV9 to TRBJ2-7, with D perhaps assigned TRBD1 or TRBD2 (5 bases each). Germline V lookup: CDR1 SGDLS, CDR2 YYNGEE. CDR3 size: 13 residues. Trimming cost V 0 bases and J 5 bases, with 9 bases left between them. This CDR3 reads CASSVGMGDEQYF. The CDR3, as DNA: TGTGCCAGCAGCGTAGGGATGGGGGACGAGCAGTACTTC.

V and J are TRBV5-1 and TRBJ1-2, with D perhaps TRBD1 (6 bases). This CDR3 comprises 14 residues. Trimming took 0 bases from V and 8 from J, leaving 14 bases between them. Per the germline V gene, CDR1 is SGHRS and CDR2 is YFSETQ. The CDR3 loop reads CASSLAGDDQGYTF. In nucleotides, the CDR3 is TGCGCCAGCAGCTTGGCAGGGGATGATCAGGGCTACACCTTC.

The CDR3, as DNA: TGCGCCAGCAGTGAGGTGGGACGGACCACCGGGGAGCTGTTTTTT. Its protein is CASSEVGRTTGELFF. The chain links TRBV10-1 to TRBJ2-2, with D perhaps assigned TRBD1 or TRBD2 (5 bases each). This CDR3 spans 15 amino acids. The germline gives CDR1 WNHNN, CDR2 SYGVQD (reference sequence). The germline V and J ends were trimmed by 2 bases and 4 bases, with 11 bases remaining between them.

This chain links TRBV4-1 with TRBJ2-1; 8 nucleotides match TRBD2. V was pared by 0 bases and J by 7 bases, with 5 bases of the junction left unmatched. This CDR3 is built from 15 residues. The germline CDR1 and CDR2 sequences are MGHRA and YSYEKL. The CDR3 coding sequence is TGCGCCAGCAGCCAAGATAGCGGGGCGTTTAATGAGCAGTTCTTC. Translated: CASSQDSGAFNEQFF.

V gene TRBV30 combines with J gene TRBJ2-5; 9 bases line up with TRBD2. Germline values: CDR1 GTSNPN, CDR2 SVGIG (reference sequence). The CDR3 totals 14 residues. The trim removed 3 bases at V and 2 bases at J, leaving 4 bases unmatched. This CDR3 reads CAWSVRGGQETQYF. The CDR3 coding sequence is TGTGCCTGGAGCGTGCGGGGGGGGCAAGAGACCCAGTACTTC. Variable domain in full (rest from reference TRBV30 and TRBJ2-5): SQTIHQWPATLVQPVGSPLSLECTVEGTSNPNLYWYRQAAGRGLQLLFYSVGIGQISSEVPQNLSASRPQDRQFILSSKKLLLSDSGFYLCAWSVRGGQETQYFGPGTRLLVL.